Each of the 23 T cell receptor beta chains below was sequenced from the same sample in a study of blood T cells in healthy people across ages. The second PCR ran about 6 to 11 cycles with a sample-barcoded 5' primer and J-beta primers. TCRdb processed the 5' RACE reads anew with MiXCR; each CDR3 protein has one entry. This table has 1.5 million to 2 million distinct CDR3 sequences, 40% to 55% appearing once. The specimen was blood. The receptors shown here come from a woman in her forties in good health.

The chain uses TRBV7-8 and TRBJ2-3; the D gene is possibly TRBD1 (6 bases). There are 13 residues in the CDR3. From germline, CDR1 is SGHVS and CDR2 FQNEAQ. V dropped 1 base and J dropped 13 bases, with 15 bases sitting between them. The CDR3 nucleotides read TGTGCCAGCAGCTTAGAAGACAGGCTCGGGGAGTATTTT. Translating it yields CASSLEDRLGEYF.

The CDR3 region is CASGAGNYGYTF. CDR3 in DNA: TGTGCCAGCGGGGCGGGGAACTATGGCTACACCTTC. This rearrangement joins TRBV12-3 or TRBV12-4 to TRBJ1-2; possibly TRBD1 for D (5 bases). The CDR3 contains 12 residues. The V end was cut by 8 bases, the J end by 2 bases, with 9 bases between.

This clonotype was seen only a few times. This chain uses TRBV7-2 with TRBJ2-5, with 14 bases identical to TRBD2. Germline V gives CDR1 SGHTA, CDR2 FQGNSA. CDR3 length equals 14 residues. The V segment lost 6 bases and the J segment 4 bases; nucleotides outside the gene matches: 1. The CDR3 region is CASRTSGGGETQYF. The CDR3 DNA reads as TGTGCCAGCAGGACTAGCGGGGGGGGAGAGACCCAGTACTTC.

This clonotype was seen a handful of times. The chain employs TRBV7-9 and TRBJ1-2; D gene unclear. Trimming stripped 2 bases from V and 3 bases from J, with 16 bases between. The CDR3 extends over 16 amino acids. The germline gives CDR1 SEHNR, CDR2 FQNEAQ (reference sequence). CDR3 DNA: TGTGCCAGCAGCTTATTTCCAGGTTCGGGTTACTATGGCTACACCTTC. Its protein is CASSLFPGSGYYGYTF. The entire variable domain, with the rest obtained from reference TRBV7-9 and TRBJ1-2, is as follows: DTGVSQNPRHKITKRGQNVTFRCDPISEHNRLYWYRQTLGQGPEFLTYFQNEAQLEKSRLLSDRFSAERPKGSFSTLEIQRTEQGDSAMYLCASSLFPGSGYYGYTFGSGTRLTVV.

CDR3 DNA sequence: TGTGCCAGCAGCCCCGGGGGGGCTTTAAACATTCAGTACTTC. Its protein product is CASSPGGALNIQYF. The rearrangement links TRBV7-2 to TRBJ2-4, with TRBD2 matching 8 bases. This CDR3 has 14 residues. Trimming cost V 5 bases and J 6 bases; bases outside gene matches: 6. The V gene's germline CDR1 is SGHTA and CDR2 FQGNSA.

This clonotype was counted only a few times. The rearrangement uses TRBV6-2 or TRBV6-3 and TRBJ2-1; D gene uncertain. Germline V CDR1 and CDR2: MNHEY, SVGEGT. The CDR3 is 13 residues long. V was trimmed by 6 bases and J by 4 bases, leaving 10 bases between them. The CDR3 sequence: CASRIYEYNEQFF. For the CDR3, the DNA is TGTGCCAGCAGGATTTATGAGTACAATGAGCAGTTCTTC.

This clonotype was counted a few times. The chain joins TRBV4-1 to TRBJ2-1; TRBD1 is a possible D gene (6 bases). Trimming removed 4 bases from V and 3 bases from J, with 16 bases in between. Germline V gene sequence: CDR1 MGHRA, CDR2 YSYEKL. The CDR3 has 16 residues. The CDR3 nucleotides read TGCGCCAGCAGCCCTAGGGACATTCCCGGCTACAATGAGCAGTTCTTC. Its protein product is CASSPRDIPGYNEQFF.

As DNA, the CDR3 is TGTGCCAGCAGTATTAACAGGGTATATAGCAATCAGCCCCAGCATTTT. This sequence encodes CASSINRVYSNQPQHF. The rearrangement uses TRBV6-2 or TRBV6-3 and TRBJ1-5, with a weak D call TRBD1 (6 bases). This CDR3 spans 16 amino acids. Germline lookup yields CDR1 MNHEY and CDR2 SVGEGT. V lost 5 bases, J lost 0 bases, and 14 bases lay in between.

J is TRBJ2-7 and V is TRBV10-3, with 7 bases matching TRBD2. The CDR3 covers 13 residues. Germline V CDR1 and CDR2: ENHRY, SYGVKD. V was clipped by 3 bases and J by 2 bases; unmatched bases: 1. Here the CDR3 DNA reads TGTGCCATCAGTGACCGGGGGGCCTACGAGCAGTACTTC. This sequence encodes CAISDRGAYEQYF.

The count of this clonotype is one. The J gene is TRBJ2-7, the V gene TRBV5-1; 9 bases line up with TRBD2. With the DNA end fitting TRBJ2-4 better, the J assignment may be wrong. The germline CDR1 and CDR2 sequences are SGHRS and YFSETQ. This CDR3 comprises 17 residues. The CDR3: CASSSPSSGGSKNIQYF. CDR3 DNA: TGCGCCAGCAGCTCCCCGAGTAGCGGGGGCTCCAAAAACATTCAGTACTTC.

The rearrangement links TRBV6-5 to TRBJ2-5; D is ambiguous. This CDR3 is built from 16 residues. Trimming removed 0 bases from V and 2 bases from J, with 13 bases in between. Germline V gene lookup returns CDR1 MNHEY and CDR2 SVGAGI. The CDR3 spells CASSYSWGQEQETQYF. The CDR3 DNA is TGTGCCAGCAGTTACTCGTGGGGTCAGGAACAAGAGACCCAGTACTTC.

Details on this clonotype: The junction and the germline gene differ at one end; a read error may be behind it. V usage is TRBV13 and J usage is TRBJ2-7, with 8 bases lining up with TRBD1. The germline gives CDR1 PRHDT, CDR2 FYEKMQ (reference sequence). The CDR3 consists of 14 residues. CDR3 sequence reads: CAGSLGQGHYEQYF. DNA of the CDR3: TGTGCCGGCAGCCTAGGACAGGGTCACTACGAGCAGTACTTC.

In this sample, this clonotype turned up a few times. V usage is TRBV4-3 and J usage is TRBJ2-3; the match to TRBD2 covers 12 bases. This CDR3 has 15 residues. After removal of 2 bases from V and 5 bases from J, the junction contained 2 bases not matched to a gene. CDR1 and CDR2 from the germline V gene are LGHNA and YSLEER. CDR3 coding DNA: TGCGCCAGCAGCCAACTAGCGGGGGGGGGAGATACGCAGTATTTT. This encodes CASSQLAGGGDTQYF.

CDR3 in DNA: TGTGCCAGCAGTTTACTAAGGGGGGTAAATGAGCAGTTCTTC. Translation: CASSLLRGVNEQFF. The rearrangement joins TRBV28 to TRBJ2-1; the D call may be TRBD1 or TRBD2 (6 bases each). Germline values: CDR1 MDHEN, CDR2 SYDVKM. The CDR3 length is 14 residues. The ends were cut back, 2 bases at V and 7 bases at J, with 12 bases in the middle.

Remarks on this clonotype: Given a much more abundant clone one base away, this may be a read error. The CDR3 is CAGSQDSPLEDGYTF. The DNA for the CDR3 is TGTGCCGGCAGCCAAGATAGCCCCCTGGAGGATGGCTACACCTTC. V is TRBV4-2 and J is TRBJ1-2; no clear D gene. The CDR3 runs to 15 residues. Germline V gives CDR1 LGHNA, CDR2 YNFKEQ.

This chain joins TRBV12-3 or TRBV12-4 and TRBJ1-2; D possibly corresponds to TRBD1 (6 bases). V dropped 6 bases and J dropped 3 bases, with 17 bases sitting between them. The CDR3 is 15 amino acids. CDR3 loop: CASSSVGGHYYGYTF. In nucleotides, the CDR3 is TGTGCCAGCAGCTCCGTCGGGGGACATTACTATGGCTACACCTTC.

The rearrangement joins TRBV6-2 or TRBV6-3 to TRBJ1-5; D unclear. The germline V gene encodes CDR1 MNHEY and CDR2 SVGEGT. Trimming shortened V by 0 bases and J by 4 bases, and 13 bases separated the two germline ends. The CDR3 length is 16 residues. CDR3 nucleotide sequence: TGTGCCAGCAGTTACTCGAAAGGAAGCAAAAATCAGCCCCAGCATTTT. Translating it yields CASSYSKGSKNQPQHF.

The chain carries TRBV20-1 and TRBJ2-5, with 8 bases identical to TRBD2. The J call may be in error: the DNA end matches TRBJ2-7 better. CDR3 size: 14 residues. Germline V gene data show CDR1 as DFQATT and CDR2 as SNEGSKA (reference sequence). CDR3 in amino acids: CSARDRAGVYEQYF. Here the CDR3 DNA reads TGCAGTGCTAGAGATCGAGCGGGAGTTTACGAGCAGTACTTC.

This clonotype was seen only a few times. This chain connects TRBV4-3 to TRBJ1-5; possible D gene TRBD1, 6 bases. Germline assignment: CDR1 LGHNA and CDR2 YSLEER. Trimming took off 0 bases at V and 3 bases at J, with 18 bases between the two ends. The CDR3 is 18 amino acids. CDR3 sequence reads: CASSQDRGGGGNNQPQHF. The CDR3 DNA follows: TGCGCCAGCAGCCAAGATCGGGGAGGGGGTGGGAACAATCAGCCCCAGCATTTT.

V is TRBV20-1 and J is TRBJ2-1; possible D gene TRBD2, 5 bases. Germline V gene lookup returns CDR1 DFQATT and CDR2 SNEGSKA (reference sequence). V gave up 3 bases and J gave up 3 bases, with 15 bases separating them. The CDR3 extends over 15 amino acids. CDR3 sequence (DNA): TGCAGTGCTAGCCGGGCGCGGGCGAACTACAATGAGCAGTTCTTC. This translates into CSASRARANYNEQFF.

The genes are TRBV7-2 and TRBJ2-1; tentatively, D is TRBD2 (6 bases). V lost 5 bases and J 2 bases, leaving 10 bases between the germline ends. In germline, CDR1 is SGHTA, CDR2 FQGNSA. The CDR3 is 14 amino acids. The CDR3 reads CASSPGVTYNEQFF. CDR3 DNA: TGTGCCAGCAGCCCGGGGGTAACCTACAATGAGCAGTTCTTC.

This clonotype occurred a few times. The chain is built from TRBV12-3 or TRBV12-4 and TRBJ2-3, with D perhaps matching TRBD2 (6 bases). The CDR3 has 14 amino acids. V was cut by 7 bases and J by 2 bases, with 13 bases left in between. Here the CDR3 reads CASMGWGVTDTQYF. Written as DNA, the CDR3 is TGTGCCAGCATGGGTTGGGGGGTCACAGATACGCAGTATTTT.

The chain has TRBV4-1 and TRBJ2-3; D gene uncertain. The CDR3 runs 12 residues. The V and J ends lost 1 base and 14 bases respectively, with 13 bases between them. Germline assignment: CDR1 MGHRA and CDR2 YSYEKL. The CDR3 spells CASSQVGYRRYF. The CDR3 coding sequence is TGCGCCAGCAGCCAAGTGGGATACCGGCGGTATTTT.